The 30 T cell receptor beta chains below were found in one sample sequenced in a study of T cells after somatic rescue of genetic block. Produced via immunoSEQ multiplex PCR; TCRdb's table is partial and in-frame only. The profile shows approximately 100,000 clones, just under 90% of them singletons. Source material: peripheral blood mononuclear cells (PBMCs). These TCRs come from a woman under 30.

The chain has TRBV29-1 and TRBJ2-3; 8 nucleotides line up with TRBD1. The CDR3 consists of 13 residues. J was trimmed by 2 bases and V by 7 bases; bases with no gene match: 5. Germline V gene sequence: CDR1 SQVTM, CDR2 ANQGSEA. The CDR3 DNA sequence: TGCAGCGGCCGACAGGGGTACACAGATACGCAGTATTTT. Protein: CSGRQGYTDTQYF.

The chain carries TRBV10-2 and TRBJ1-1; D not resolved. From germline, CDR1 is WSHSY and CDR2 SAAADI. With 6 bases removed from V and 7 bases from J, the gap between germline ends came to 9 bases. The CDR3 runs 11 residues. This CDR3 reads CASRYGYEAFF. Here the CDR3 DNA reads TGCGCCAGCAGGTACGGATATGAAGCTTTCTTT.

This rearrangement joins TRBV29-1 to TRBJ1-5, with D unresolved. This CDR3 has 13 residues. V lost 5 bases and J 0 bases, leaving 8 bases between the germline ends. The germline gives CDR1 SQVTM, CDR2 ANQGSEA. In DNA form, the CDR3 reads TGCAGCGTTCTAGCAGATAGCAATCAGCCCCAGCATTTT. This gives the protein CSVLADSNQPQHF.

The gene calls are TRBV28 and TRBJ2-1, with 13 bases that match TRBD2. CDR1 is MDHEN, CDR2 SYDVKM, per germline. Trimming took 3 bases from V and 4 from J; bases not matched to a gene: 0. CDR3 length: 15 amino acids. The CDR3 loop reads CASSLTSGRYNEQFF. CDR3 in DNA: TGTGCCAGCAGTTTGACTAGCGGGAGGTACAATGAGCAGTTCTTC.

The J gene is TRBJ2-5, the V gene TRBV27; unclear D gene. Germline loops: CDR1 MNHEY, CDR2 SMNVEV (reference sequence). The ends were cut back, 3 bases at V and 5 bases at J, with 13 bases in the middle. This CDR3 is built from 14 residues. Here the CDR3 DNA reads TGTGCCAGCAGTTTTGTTTTTGGAAGTGAGACCCAGTACTTC. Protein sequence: CASSFVFGSETQYF.

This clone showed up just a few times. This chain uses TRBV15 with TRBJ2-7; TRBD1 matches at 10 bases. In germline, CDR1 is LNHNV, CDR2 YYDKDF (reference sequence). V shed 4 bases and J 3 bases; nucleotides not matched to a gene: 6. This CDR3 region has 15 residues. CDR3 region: CATSKRQGAYYEQYF. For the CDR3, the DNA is TGTGCCACCAGCAAAAGACAGGGGGCATACTACGAGCAGTACTTC.

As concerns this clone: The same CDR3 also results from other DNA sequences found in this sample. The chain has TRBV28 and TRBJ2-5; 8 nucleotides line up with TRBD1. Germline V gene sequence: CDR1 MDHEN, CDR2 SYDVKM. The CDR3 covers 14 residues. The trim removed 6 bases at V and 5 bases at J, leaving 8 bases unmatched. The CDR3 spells CASRTQGAGETQYF. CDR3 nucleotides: TGTGCCAGCAGAACGCAGGGGGCAGGGGAGACCCAGTACTTC.

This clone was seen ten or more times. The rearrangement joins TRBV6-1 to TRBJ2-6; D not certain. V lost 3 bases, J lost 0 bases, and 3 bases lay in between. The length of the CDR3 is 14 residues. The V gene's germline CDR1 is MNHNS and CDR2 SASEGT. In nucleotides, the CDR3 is TGTGCCAGCAGTGACAACTCTGGGGCCAACGTCCTGACTTTC. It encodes CASSDNSGANVLTF.

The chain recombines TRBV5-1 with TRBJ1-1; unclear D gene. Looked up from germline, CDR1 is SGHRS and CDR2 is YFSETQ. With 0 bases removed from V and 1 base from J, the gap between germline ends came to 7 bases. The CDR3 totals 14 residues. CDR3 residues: CASSLGRSNTEAFF. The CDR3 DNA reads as TGCGCCAGCAGCTTGGGACGCTCGAACACTGAAGCTTTCTTT.

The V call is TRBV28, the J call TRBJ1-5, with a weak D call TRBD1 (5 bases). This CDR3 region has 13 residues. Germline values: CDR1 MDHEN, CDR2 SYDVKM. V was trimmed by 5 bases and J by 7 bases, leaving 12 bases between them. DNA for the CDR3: TGTGCCAGCAGTCCCGGGACTTGGCAGCCCCAGCATTTT. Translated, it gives CASSPGTWQPQHF.

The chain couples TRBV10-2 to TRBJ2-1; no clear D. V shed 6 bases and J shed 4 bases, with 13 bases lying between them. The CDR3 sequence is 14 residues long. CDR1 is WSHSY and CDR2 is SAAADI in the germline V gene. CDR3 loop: CASRGADTYNEQFF. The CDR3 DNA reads TGCGCCAGCAGAGGAGCAGATACTTACAATGAGCAGTTCTTC.

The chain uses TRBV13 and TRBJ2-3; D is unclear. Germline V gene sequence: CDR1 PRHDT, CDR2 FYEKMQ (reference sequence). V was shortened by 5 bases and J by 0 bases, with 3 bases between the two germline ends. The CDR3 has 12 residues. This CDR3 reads CASSASTDTQYF. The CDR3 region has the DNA TGTGCCAGCAGCGCTAGCACAGATACGCAGTATTTT. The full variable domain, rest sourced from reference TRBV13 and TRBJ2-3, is AAGVIQSPRHLIKEKRETATLKCYPIPRHDTVYWYQQGPGQDPQFLISFYEKMQSDKGSIPDRFSAQQFSDYHSELNMSSLELGDSALYFCASSASTDTQYFGPGTRLTVL.

The CDR3 here is CASSLATSRTYEQYF. The CDR3 nucleotides read TGTGCCAGCAGCTTAGCGACTTCCCGAACCTACGAGCAGTACTTC. The genes are TRBV7-9 and TRBJ2-7; D not certain. Trimming removed 0 bases at V and 2 bases at J, with 11 bases between. The CDR3 is made up of 15 amino acids. Germline lookup yields CDR1 SEHNR and CDR2 FQNEAQ (reference sequence).

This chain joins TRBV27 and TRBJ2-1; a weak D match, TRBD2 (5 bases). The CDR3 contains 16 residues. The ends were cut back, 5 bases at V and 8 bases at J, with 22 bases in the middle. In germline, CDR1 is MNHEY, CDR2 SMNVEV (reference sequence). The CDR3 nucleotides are TGTGCCAGCAGTCCCCGGGGAGCCGTGTCCGGCGATGAGCAGTTCTTC. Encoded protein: CASSPRGAVSGDEQFF.

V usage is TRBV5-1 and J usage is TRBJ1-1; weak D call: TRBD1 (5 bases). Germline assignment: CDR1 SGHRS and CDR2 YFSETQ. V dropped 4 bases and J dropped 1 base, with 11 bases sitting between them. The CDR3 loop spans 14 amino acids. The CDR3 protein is CASSTGRQNTEAFF. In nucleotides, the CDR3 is TGCGCCAGCAGCACAGGACGTCAGAACACTGAAGCTTTCTTT.

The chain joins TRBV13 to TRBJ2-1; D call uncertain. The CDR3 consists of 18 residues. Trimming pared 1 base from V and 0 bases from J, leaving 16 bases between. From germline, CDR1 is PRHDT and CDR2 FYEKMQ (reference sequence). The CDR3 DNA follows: TGTGCCAGCAGCTTAGTTTACTTGCCCCCGAGCTCCTACAATGAGCAGTTCTTC. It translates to CASSLVYLPPSSYNEQFF.

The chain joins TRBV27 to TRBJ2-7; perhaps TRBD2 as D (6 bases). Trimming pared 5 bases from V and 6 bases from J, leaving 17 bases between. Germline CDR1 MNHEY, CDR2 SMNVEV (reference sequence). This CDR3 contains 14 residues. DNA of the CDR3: TGTGCCAGCAGTCCCCCGGGGGTAGCAACCGAGCAGTACTTC. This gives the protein CASSPPGVATEQYF.

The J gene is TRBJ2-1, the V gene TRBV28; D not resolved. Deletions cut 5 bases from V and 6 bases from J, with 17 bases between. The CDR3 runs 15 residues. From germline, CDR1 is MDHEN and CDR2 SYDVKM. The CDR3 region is CASSPAPEWGNEQFF. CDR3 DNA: TGTGCCAGCAGTCCAGCCCCCGAGTGGGGCAATGAGCAGTTCTTC.

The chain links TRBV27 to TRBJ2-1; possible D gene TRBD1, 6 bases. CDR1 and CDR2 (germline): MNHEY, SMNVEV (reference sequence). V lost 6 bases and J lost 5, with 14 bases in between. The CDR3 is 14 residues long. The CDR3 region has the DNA TGTGCCAGCAGCCCCCTAGGGGGAAACAATGAGCAGTTCTTC. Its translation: CASSPLGGNNEQFF.

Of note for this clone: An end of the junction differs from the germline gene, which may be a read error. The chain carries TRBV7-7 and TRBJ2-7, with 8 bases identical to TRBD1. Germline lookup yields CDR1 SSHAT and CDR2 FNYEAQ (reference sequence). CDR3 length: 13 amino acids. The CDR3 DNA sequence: TGTGCTAGCAGCCGATACAGGGGGAGCGAGCAGTACTTC. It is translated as CASSRYRGSEQYF. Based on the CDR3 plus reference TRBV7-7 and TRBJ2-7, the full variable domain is GAGVSQSPRYKVTKRGQDVTLRCDPISSHATLYWYQQALGQGPEFLTYFNYEAQPDKSGLPSDRFSAERPEGSISTLTIQRTEQRDSAMYRCASSRYRGSEQYFGPGTRLTVT.

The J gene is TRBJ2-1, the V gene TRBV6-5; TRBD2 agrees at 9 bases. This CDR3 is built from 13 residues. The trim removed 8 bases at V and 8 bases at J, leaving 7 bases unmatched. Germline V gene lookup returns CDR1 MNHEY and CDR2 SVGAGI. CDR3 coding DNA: TGTGCCAGCGGCGCTAGCGGGAACTATGAGCAGTTCTTC. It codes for CASGASGNYEQFF.

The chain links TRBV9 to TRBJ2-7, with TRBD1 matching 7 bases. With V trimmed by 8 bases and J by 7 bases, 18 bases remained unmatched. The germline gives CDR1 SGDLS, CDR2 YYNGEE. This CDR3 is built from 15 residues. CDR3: CASSISQGDLREQYF. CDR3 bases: TGTGCCAGTAGCATTTCCCAGGGGGATCTACGAGAGCAGTACTTC.

CDR3 sequence: CAISASGTSGVNEQFF. As DNA, the CDR3 is TGTGCCATCAGTGCCAGCGGGACTAGCGGGGTCAATGAGCAGTTCTTC. V gene TRBV10-3 combines with J gene TRBJ2-1; TRBD2 matches 13 bases. V shed 4 bases, J shed 6 bases, and the junction held 6 bases outside the gene matches. The CDR3 extends over 16 amino acids. Per the germline V gene, CDR1 is ENHRY and CDR2 is SYGVKD.

DNA for the CDR3: TGTGCCAGCAGCTTACACACTAGCGGGAGGGCAGGAGATACGCAGTATTTT. This translates into CASSLHTSGRAGDTQYF. The gene calls are TRBV7-9 and TRBJ2-3, with TRBD2 identical over 13 bases. With V trimmed by 2 bases and J by 5 bases, 7 bases remained unmatched. Germline V lookup: CDR1 SEHNR, CDR2 FQNEAQ (reference sequence). The CDR3 runs 17 residues.

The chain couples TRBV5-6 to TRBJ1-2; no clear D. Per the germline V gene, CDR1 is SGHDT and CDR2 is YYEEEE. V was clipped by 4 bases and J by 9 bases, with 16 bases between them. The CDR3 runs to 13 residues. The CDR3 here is CASSRPGWLRYTF. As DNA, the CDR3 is TGTGCCAGCAGCCGCCCGGGGTGGCTACGCTACACCTTC.

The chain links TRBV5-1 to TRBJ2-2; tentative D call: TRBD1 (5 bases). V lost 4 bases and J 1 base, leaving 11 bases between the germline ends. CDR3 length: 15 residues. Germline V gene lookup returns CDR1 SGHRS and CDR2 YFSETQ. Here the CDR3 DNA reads TGCGCCAGCAGCACCACCACAGGGAACACCGGGGAGCTGTTTTTT. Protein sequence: CASSTTTGNTGELFF.

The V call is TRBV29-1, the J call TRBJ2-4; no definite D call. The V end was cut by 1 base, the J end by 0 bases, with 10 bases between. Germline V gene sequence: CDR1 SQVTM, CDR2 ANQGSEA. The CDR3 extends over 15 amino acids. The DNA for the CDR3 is TGCAGCGTTGAAGGTCAGGCCATAGCCAAAAACATTCAGTACTTC. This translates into CSVEGQAIAKNIQYF.

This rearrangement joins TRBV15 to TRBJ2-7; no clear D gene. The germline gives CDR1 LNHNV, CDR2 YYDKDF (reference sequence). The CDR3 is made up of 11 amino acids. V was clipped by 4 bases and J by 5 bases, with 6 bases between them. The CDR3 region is CATSTEDEQYF. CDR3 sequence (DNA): TGTGCCACCAGCACAGAGGACGAGCAGTACTTC.

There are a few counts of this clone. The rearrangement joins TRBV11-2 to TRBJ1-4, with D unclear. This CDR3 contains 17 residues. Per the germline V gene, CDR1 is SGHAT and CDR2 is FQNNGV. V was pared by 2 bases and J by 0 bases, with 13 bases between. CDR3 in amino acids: CASSLFPTGSTNEKLFF. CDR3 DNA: TGTGCCAGCAGCTTATTTCCCACGGGGTCAACTAATGAAAAACTGTTTTTT. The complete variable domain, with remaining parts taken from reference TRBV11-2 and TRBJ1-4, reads EAGVAQSPRYKIIEKRQSVAFWCNPISGHATLYWYQQILGQGPKLLIQFQNNGVVDDSQLPKDRFSAERLKGVDSTLKIQPAKLEDSAVYLCASSLFPTGSTNEKLFFGSGTQLSVL.

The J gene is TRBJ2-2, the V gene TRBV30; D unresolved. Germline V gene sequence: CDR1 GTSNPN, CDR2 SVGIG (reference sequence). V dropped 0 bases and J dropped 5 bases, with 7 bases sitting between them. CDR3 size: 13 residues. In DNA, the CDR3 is TGTGCCTGGAGTGTCTCAGTTACCGGGGAGCTGTTTTTT. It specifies CAWSVSVTGELFF.